This T cell receptor (beta chain) was sequenced for a study of control samples from healthy donors and cancer patients. Measured with immunoSEQ multiplex PCR; TCRdb has only the in-frame clones, and not every one. Of about 180,000 clones in the sample, 90% were seen once. The sequencing input was blood. This TCR was recovered from a woman aged 45-65 years in good health.

The CDR3 nucleotides read TGTGCCAGCAGACGGGACCCCGGAGGGTATGGCTACACCTTC. Protein sequence: CASRRDPGGYGYTF. This sequence joins TRBV6-4 and TRBJ1-2, with D perhaps matching TRBD1 (5 bases). The V end lost 6 bases, the J end lost 5 bases, and 16 bases lay between the germline ends. The CDR3 has 14 amino acids. From germline, CDR1 is MRHNA and CDR2 SNTAGT.